A selection of T cell receptor beta chains follows, all from one sample in a study of cytomegalovirus exposure and HLA in healthy donors. This table comes from immunoSEQ multiplex PCR, and its TCRdb copy is limited to in-frame clones, with some not included. The sample comprises about 150,000 clones, around 75% of which are singletons, and around 7.2% rests with the top ten. Sequenced input: PBMCs. The receptors stem from a man aged 30-40 years in good health and CMV-seropositive. CDR3s leave out the opening cysteine and the closing phenylalanine or tryptophan. Fields, in order: J gene, V gene, CDR3 protein.

TRBJ2-1 TRBV9 ASTATSGSAYNEQF
TRBJ2-7 TRBV27 ASSGERSGRKYEQY
TRBJ2-5 TRBV15 ATSRDHGGVETQY
TRBJ1-1 TRBV28 AITAPQGGNTEAF
TRBJ1-5 TRBV7-9 ASSLVGGAGQPQH
TRBJ2-2 TRBV2 ASTSEGLARAGELF
TRBJ2-5 TRBV5-1 ASSLGQGGGETQY
. TRBV5-1 ASSPGTGSFEQY
TRBJ2-2 TRBV7-2 ASSPLETPRELF
TRBJ2-2 TRBV18 ASSPGTGGSGELF
TRBJ2-1 TRBV6-1 ASSVPSTRNEQF
TRBJ2-3 TRBV20-1 SPRRGDTQY
TRBJ2-7 TRBV5-1 ASSGGDVTYEQY
TRBJ2-5 TRBV11-1 ASSLGLAPETQY
TRBJ2-3 TRBV30 AWSNRAADTQY
TRBJ2-7 TRBV27 ASSPPGNSYEQY
TRBJ1-3 TRBV27 ASSSGSTGNTIY
TRBJ1-1 TRBV10-2 ASSDPHLNTEAF
TRBJ1-2 TRBV27 ASSLSGLGWSGGYT
TRBJ1-3 TRBV5-1 ASSPRQGNTIY
TRBJ1-6 TRBV7-2 ASSLVQGPSPLH
TRBJ2-7 TRBV6-5 ASSYSGTGVYEQY
TRBJ1-6 TRBV27 ASSLRGNSPLH
TRBJ2-1 TRBV6-5 ASSKTGEYNEQF
TRBJ1-4 TRBV9 ASSVGGVNEKLF
TRBJ2-3 TRBV28 ASSLFTSGRGADTQY
TRBJ1-1 TRBV7-2 ASSLQGLNTEAF
TRBJ1-6 TRBV30 AWSDPNRGVSPLH
TRBJ1-2 TRBV18 ASSFSTGAKANYGYT
TRBJ1-5 TRBV15 ATSSAPGSNQPQH
TRBJ2-7 TRBV9 ASSVVADTYEQY
TRBJ1-2 TRBV7-8 ASSIDRVGYGYT
TRBJ2-3 TRBV4-1 ASSPLAGGADTQY
TRBJ2-7 TRBV5-1 ASRNGGSSYEQY
TRBJ2-3 TRBV9 ASSPRFDTQY
TRBJ2-1 TRBV12-5 ASAHLATTNNEQF
TRBJ1-5 TRBV5-6 ASSLGTGWDQPQH
. TRBV6-1 ASNLREEYEQY
TRBJ2-2 TRBV7-3 ASSSGTGGGTGELF
TRBJ1-5 TRBV21-1 ASSSRGRTGYSNQPQH
TRBJ1-1 TRBV6-1 ASSEFGSGGRNTEAF
TRBJ1-1 TRBV25-1 ASRGGNTEAF
TRBJ2-2 TRBV7-8 ASSLVRGSTGELF
TRBJ1-1 TRBV15 ATSRLPDRFGTEAF
TRBJ1-5 TRBV25-1 ASGGLYNQPQH
TRBJ1-1 TRBV4-1 ASSQDYSQSGARNTEAF
TRBJ1-1 TRBV20-1 SARDGGNAF
TRBJ2-7 TRBV4-2 ASSQGASGTLTYEQY
TRBJ2-3 TRBV2 ASSEKFNRGGTQY
TRBJ2-1 TRBV6-1 ASSPRREPYNEQF